Presented here are 2 T cell receptor beta chains from one specimen sequenced in a study of T cells in Graves' hyperthyroidism and ophthalmopathy. The source material, RNA transcripts, was used to amplify TCR beta CDR3 regions. TCR CDR3 underwent first-round RT-PCR with the HTBI primer set. Each CDR3 protein is one row after TCRdb ran MiXCR on the multiplex PCR reads. The sample has a few hundred thousand distinct CDR3 sequences, 15% to 20% seen once. Material for sequencing was blood. The receptors were gathered from a man aged 18 to 30 with Graves' ophthalmopathy.

The rearrangement joins TRBV7-9 to TRBJ1-3; D unresolved. The V end lost 2 bases, the J end lost 0 bases, and 11 bases lay between the germline ends. Germline V gives CDR1 SEHNR, CDR2 FQNEAQ (reference sequence). There are 16 residues in the CDR3. The CDR3 nucleotides are TGTGCCAGCAGCTTATGGGATTTCAGCTCTGGAAACACCATATATTTT. Translated, it gives CASSLWDFSSGNTIYF.

In its sample, this clonotype was seen many times. The rearrangement uses TRBV6-1 and TRBJ1-1, with a weak D call TRBD1 (5 bases). V was pared by 5 bases and J by 4 bases, with 8 bases between. Germline assignment: CDR1 MNHNS and CDR2 SASEGT. The CDR3 sequence is 12 residues long. CDR3 nucleotide sequence: TGTGCCAGCAGTTACGACAGCACTGAAGCTTTCTTT. Translating gives CASSYDSTEAFF.